This T cell receptor beta chain was documented in a study of cytomegalovirus exposure and HLA in healthy donors. Both 60 Vbeta primers and 13 Jbeta primers went into the PCR. Method: immunoSEQ multiplex PCR; TCRdb's copy keeps in-frame clones and lacks some. The sample lists around 83,000 clones, 78% seen once, with approximately 4.8% in the top ten. Per the germline V gene, CDR1 is SGHTS and CDR2 is YDEGEE. V shed 3 bases and J 2 bases; nucleotides not matched to a gene: 7. This CDR3 has 16 residues. This chain connects TRBV5-8 to TRBJ2-3; TRBD1 matches at 9 bases. The TCR sequence derives from a male donor in good health and CMV-seropositive. The sequenced sample consisted of PBMCs. CDR3 DNA sequence: TGTGCCAGCAGCTCACCCGGGACAGGGCTCACAGATACGCAGTATTTT. This sequence encodes CASSSPGTGLTDTQYF.